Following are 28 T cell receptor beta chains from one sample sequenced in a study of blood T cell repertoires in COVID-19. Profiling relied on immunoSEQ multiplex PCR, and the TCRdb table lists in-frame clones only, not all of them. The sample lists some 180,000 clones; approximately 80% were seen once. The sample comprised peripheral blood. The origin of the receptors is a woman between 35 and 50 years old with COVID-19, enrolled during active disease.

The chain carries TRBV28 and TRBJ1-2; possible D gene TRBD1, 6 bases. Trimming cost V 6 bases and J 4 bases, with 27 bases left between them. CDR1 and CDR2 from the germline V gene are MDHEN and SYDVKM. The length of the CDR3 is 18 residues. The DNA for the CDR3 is TGTGCCAGCAGCCCTCAATGGGGGCGCCGGGTCGCAGCCTATGGCTACACCTTC. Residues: CASSPQWGRRVAAYGYTF.

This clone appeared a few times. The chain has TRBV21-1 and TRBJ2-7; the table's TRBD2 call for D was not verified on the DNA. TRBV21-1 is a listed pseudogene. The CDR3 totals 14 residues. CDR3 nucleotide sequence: TGTGCCAGCAGCTGTTACGGGAGGTCCTACGAGCAGTACGTC. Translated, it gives CASSCYGRSYEQYV.

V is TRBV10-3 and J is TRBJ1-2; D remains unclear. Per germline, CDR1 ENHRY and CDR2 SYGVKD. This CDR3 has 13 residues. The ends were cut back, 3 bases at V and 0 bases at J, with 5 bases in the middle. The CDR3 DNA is TGTGCCATCAGTGAACAGCCTAACTATGGCTACACCTTC. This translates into CAISEQPNYGYTF.

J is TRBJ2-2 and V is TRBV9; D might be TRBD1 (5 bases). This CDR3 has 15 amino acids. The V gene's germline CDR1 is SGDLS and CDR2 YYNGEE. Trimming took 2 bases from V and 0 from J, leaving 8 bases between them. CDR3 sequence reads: CASSVTAPNTGELFF. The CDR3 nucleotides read TGTGCCAGCAGCGTGACAGCACCGAACACCGGGGAGCTGTTTTTT.

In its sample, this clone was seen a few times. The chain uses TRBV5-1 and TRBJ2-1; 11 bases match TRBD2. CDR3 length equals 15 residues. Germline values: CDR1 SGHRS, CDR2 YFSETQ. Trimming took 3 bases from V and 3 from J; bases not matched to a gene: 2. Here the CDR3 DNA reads TGCGCCAGCAGCTCCGGGACTAGCGGCTACAATGAGCAGTTCTTC. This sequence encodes CASSSGTSGYNEQFF.

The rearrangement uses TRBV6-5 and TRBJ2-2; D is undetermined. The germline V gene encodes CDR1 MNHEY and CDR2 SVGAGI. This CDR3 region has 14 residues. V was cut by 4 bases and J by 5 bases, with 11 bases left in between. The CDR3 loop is CASSLVLLTGELFF. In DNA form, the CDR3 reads TGTGCCAGCAGTTTAGTGCTTTTGACCGGGGAGCTGTTTTTT.

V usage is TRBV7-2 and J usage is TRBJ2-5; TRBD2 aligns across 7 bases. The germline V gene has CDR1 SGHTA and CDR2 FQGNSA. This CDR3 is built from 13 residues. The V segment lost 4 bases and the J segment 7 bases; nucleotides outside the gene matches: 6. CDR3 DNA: TGTGCCAGCAGCTCGACTCCGGGAGGGACCCAGTACTTC. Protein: CASSSTPGGTQYF.

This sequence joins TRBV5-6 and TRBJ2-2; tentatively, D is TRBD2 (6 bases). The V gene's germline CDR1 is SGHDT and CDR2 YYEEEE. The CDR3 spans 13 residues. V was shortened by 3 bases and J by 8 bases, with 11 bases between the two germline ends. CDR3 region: CASSSARGGELFF. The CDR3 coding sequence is TGTGCCAGCAGCTCCGCCCGGGGGGGGGAGCTGTTTTTT.

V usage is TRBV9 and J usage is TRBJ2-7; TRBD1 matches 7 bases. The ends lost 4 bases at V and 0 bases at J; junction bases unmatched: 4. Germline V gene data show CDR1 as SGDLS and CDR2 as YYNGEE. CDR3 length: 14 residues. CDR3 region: CASSLTGTSYEQYF. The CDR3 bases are TGTGCCAGCAGCTTGACAGGGACCTCCTACGAGCAGTACTTC. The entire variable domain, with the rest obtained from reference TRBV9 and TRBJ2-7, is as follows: DSGVTQTPKHLITATGQRVTLRCSPRSGDLSVYWYQQSLDQGLQFLIQYYNGEERAKGNILERFSAQQFPDLHSELNLSSLELGDSALYFCASSLTGTSYEQYFGPGTRLTVT.

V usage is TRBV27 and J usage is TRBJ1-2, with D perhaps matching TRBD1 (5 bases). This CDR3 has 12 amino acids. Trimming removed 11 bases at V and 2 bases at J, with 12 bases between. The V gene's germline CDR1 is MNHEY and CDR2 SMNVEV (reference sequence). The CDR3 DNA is TGTGCCGCTAGGGCAGGGAACTATGGCTACACCTTC. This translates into CAARAGNYGYTF.

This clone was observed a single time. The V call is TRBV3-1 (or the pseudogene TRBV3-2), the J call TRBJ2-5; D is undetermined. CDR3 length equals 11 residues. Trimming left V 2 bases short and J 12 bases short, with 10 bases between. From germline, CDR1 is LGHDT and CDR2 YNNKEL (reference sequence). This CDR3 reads CASSQQDQKYF. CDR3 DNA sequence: TGTGCCAGCAGCCAACAGGATCAGAAGTACTTC.

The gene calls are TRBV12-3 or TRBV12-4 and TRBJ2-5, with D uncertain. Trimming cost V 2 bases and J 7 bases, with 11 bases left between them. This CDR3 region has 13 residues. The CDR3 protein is CASSLRVMRTQYF. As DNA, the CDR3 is TGTGCCAGCAGTTTACGGGTGATGAGGACCCAGTACTTC.

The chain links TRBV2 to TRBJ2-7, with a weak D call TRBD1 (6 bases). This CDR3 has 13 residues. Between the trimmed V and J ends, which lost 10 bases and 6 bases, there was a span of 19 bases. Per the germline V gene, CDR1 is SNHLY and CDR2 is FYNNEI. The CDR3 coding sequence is TGTGCCACTAGCCGGGACACCGTTTCCGAGCAGTACTTC. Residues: CATSRDTVSEQYF.

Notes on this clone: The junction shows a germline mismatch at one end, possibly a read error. CDR3 loop: CASSLGVPGRGGF. In DNA, the CDR3 is TGTGCCAGCAGCTTAGGGGTGCCGGGGCGCGGGGGCTTC. The genes are TRBV7-9 and TRBJ1-2; maybe TRBD1 (5 bases). This CDR3 contains 13 residues. Germline assignment: CDR1 SEHNR and CDR2 FQNEAQ (reference sequence).

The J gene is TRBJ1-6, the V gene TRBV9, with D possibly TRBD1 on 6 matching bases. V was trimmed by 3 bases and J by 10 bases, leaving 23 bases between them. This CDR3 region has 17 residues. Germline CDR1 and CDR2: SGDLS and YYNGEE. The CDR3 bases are TGTGCCAGCAGCGCCACCGCAGGGGAATTCTTTAGGTCACCCCTCCACTTT. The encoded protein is CASSATAGEFFRSPLHF.

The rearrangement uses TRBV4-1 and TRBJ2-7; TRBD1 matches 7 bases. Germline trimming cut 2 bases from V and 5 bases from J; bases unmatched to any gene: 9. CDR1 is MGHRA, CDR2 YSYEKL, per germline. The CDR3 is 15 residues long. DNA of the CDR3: TGCGCCAGCAGCCAAAGGGGGCGTCAGGGCCACGAGCAGTACGTC. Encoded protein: CASSQRGRQGHEQYV.

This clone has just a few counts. The CDR3 sequence: CSARDQTEQFF. CDR3 bases: TGCAGTGCTAGAGATCAGACAGAGCAGTTCTTC. The chain uses TRBV20-1 and TRBJ2-1, with D hard to call. CDR1 is DFQATT, CDR2 SNEGSKA, per germline (reference sequence). This CDR3 has 11 amino acids. The V end was cut by 0 bases, the J end by 10 bases, with 7 bases between.

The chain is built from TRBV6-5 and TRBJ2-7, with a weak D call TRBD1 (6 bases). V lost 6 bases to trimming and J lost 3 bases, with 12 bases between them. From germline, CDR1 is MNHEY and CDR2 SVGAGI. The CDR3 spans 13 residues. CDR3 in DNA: TGTGCCAGCAGACCTGGACAGCTCTACGAGCAGTACGTC. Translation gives CASRPGQLYEQYV.

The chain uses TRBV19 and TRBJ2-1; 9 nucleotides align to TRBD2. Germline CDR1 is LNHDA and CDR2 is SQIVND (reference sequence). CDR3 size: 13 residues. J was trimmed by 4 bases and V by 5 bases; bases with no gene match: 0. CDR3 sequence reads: CASSGLAYNEQFF. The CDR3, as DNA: TGTGCCAGTAGTGGACTAGCGTACAATGAGCAGTTCTTC.

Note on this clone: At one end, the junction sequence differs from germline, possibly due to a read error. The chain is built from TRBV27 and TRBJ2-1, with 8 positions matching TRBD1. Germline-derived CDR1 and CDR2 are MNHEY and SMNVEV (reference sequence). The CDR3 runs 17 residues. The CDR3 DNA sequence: TGTGCCAGGAGTTTAGAAGTCCGGGACAGGCAATACAATGAGCAGTTCTTC. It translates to CARSLEVRDRQYNEQFF.

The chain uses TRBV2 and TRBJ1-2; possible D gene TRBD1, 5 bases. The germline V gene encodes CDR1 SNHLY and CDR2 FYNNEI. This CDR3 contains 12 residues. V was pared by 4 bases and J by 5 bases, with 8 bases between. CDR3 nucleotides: TGTGCCAGCAGTGTACAGGAATATGGCTACACCTTC. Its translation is CASSVQEYGYTF.

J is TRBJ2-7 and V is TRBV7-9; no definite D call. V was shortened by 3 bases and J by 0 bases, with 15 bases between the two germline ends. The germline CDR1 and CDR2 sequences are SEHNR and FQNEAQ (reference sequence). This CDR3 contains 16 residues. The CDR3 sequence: CASSFSGGFISYEQYF. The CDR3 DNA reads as TGTGCCAGCAGCTTTTCTGGCGGTTTCATCTCCTACGAGCAGTACTTC.

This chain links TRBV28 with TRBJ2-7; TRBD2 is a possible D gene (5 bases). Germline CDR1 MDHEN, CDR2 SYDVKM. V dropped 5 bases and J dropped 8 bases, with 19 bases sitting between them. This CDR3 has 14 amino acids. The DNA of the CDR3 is TGTGCCAGCAGTCTGTCCTTTGCCACTAGACAGCAGTACTTC. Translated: CASSLSFATRQQYF. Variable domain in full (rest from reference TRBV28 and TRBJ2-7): DVKVTQSSRYLVKRTGEKVFLECVQDMDHENMFWYRQDPGLGLRLIYFSYDVKMKEKGDIPEGYSVSREKKERFSLILESASTNQTSMYLCASSLSFATRQQYFGPGTRLTVT.

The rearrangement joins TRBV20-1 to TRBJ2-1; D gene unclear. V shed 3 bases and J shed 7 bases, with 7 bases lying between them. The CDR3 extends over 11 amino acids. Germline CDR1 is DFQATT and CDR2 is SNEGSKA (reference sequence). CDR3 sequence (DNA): TGCAGTGCTAGTGTTTTAAATGAGCAGTTCTTC. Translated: CSASVLNEQFF.

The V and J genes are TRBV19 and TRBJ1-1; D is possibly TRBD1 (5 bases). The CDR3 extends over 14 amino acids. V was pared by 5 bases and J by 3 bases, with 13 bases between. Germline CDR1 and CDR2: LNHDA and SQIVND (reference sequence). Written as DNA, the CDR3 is TGTGCCAGTAGTCATCCCCGCAGGGACACTGAAGCTTTCTTT. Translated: CASSHPRRDTEAFF.

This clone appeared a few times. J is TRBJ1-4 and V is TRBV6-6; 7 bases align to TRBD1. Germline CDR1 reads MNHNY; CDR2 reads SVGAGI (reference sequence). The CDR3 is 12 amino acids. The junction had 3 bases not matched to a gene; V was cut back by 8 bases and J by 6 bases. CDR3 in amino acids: CASQGGYEKLFF. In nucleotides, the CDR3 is TGTGCCAGCCAGGGGGGATATGAAAAACTGTTTTTT.

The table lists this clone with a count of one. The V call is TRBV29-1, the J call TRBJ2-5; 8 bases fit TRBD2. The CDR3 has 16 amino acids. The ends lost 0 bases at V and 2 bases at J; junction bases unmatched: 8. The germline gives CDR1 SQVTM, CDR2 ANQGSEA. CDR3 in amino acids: CSVEDPERGRQETQYF. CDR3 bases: TGCAGCGTTGAAGATCCAGAGCGGGGGAGACAAGAGACCCAGTACTTC.

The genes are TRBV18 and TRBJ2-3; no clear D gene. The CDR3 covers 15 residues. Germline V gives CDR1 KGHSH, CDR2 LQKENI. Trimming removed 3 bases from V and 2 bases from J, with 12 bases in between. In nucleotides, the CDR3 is TGTGCCAGCTCACCCCGCAGAAACCCCACAGATACGCAGTATTTT. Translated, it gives CASSPRRNPTDTQYF.